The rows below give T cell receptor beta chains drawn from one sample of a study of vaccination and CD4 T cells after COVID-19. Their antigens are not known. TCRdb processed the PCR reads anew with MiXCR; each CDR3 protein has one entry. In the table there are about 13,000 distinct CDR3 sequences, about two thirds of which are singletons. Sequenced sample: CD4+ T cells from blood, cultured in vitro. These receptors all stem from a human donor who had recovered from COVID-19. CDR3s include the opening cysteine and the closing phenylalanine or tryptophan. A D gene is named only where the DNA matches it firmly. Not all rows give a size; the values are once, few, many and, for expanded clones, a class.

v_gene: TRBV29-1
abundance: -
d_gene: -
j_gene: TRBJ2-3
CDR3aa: CSVVSDVDTQYF
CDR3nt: TGCAGCGTCGTGTCGGACGTAGATACGCAGTATTTT

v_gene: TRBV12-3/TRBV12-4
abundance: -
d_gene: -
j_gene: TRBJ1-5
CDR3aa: CASQGVGLSQPQHF
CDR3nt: TGTGCCAGCCAAGGAGTAGGGTTGAGTCAGCCCCAGCATTTT

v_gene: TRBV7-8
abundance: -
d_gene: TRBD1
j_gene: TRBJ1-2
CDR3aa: CASSPQGQGADYGYTF
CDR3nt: TGTGCCAGCAGCCCACAGGGACAGGGGGCTGACTATGGCTACACCTTC

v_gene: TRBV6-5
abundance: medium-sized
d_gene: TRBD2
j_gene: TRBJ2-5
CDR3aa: CASSYSASGRAGETQYF
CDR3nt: TGTGCCAGCAGTTACTCGGCTAGCGGGAGGGCTGGCGAGACCCAGTACTTC

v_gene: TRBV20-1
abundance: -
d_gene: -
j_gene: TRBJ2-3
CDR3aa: CSARVSEAPSTDTQYF
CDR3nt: TGCAGTGCTAGAGTATCGGAAGCGCCTAGCACAGATACGCAGTATTTT

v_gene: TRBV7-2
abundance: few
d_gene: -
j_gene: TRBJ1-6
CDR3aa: CASSLAYRNSPLHF
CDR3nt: TGTGCCAGCAGCTTAGCCTACCGGAATTCACCCCTCCACTTT

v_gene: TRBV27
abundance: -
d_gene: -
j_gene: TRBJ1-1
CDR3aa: CASSRERGTEAFF
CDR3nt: TGTGCCAGCAGCAGGGAGAGAGGCACTGAAGCTTTCTTT

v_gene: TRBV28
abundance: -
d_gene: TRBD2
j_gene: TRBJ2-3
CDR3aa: CASSPGLAAYGTDTQYF
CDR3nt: TGTGCCAGCAGTCCAGGACTAGCGGCTTATGGCACAGATACGCAGTATTTT

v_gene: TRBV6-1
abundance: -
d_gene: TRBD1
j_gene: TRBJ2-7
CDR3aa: CASSAGQGVVYEQQYF
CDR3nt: TGTGCCAGCAGTGCTGGACAGGGGGTGGTCTACGAGCAGCAGTACTTC

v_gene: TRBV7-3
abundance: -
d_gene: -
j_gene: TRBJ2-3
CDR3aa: CASSLQGAQDTQYF
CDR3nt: TGTGCCAGCAGCTTACAAGGGGCGCAAGATACGCAGTATTTT

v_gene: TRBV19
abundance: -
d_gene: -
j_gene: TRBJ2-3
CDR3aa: CASSNEPATDTQYF
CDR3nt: TGTGCCAGTAGTAACGAGCCAGCGACAGATACGCAGTATTTT

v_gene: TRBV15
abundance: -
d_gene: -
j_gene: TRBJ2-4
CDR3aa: CATSRSPPFGTLFSAENIQYF
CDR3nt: TGTGCCACCAGCAGATCCCCTCCTTTTGGGACTTTATTCTCAGCCGAAAACATTCAGTACTTC

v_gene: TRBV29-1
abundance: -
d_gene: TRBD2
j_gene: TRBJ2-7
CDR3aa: CSVEGIAGYEQYF
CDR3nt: TGCAGCGTTGAAGGAATAGCGGGCTACGAGCAGTACTTC

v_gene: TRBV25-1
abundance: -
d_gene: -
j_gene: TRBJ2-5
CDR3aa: CASSDTVKETQYF
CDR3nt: TGTGCCAGCAGTGATACCGTTAAAGAGACCCAGTACTTC

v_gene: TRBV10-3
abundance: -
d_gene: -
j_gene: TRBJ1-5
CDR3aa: CAISESLSPQPQHF
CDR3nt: TGTGCCATCAGTGAGTCTTTATCGCCTCAGCCCCAGCATTTT